The 18 T cell receptor beta chains below were found in one sample sequenced in a study of OX40 agonist ivuxolimab in advanced cancers. Here immunoSEQ multiplex PCR was the method, and the copy in TCRdb shows in-frame clones only, minus some. The data show more than 80,000 clones, with 90% to 95% seen just once and roughly 2.6% held by the top ten. This sample comprised CD4+ or CD8+ T cells sorted from blood, obtained in a trial of the OX40 agonist ivuxolimab. These receptors came from an adult with an advanced solid tumor such as melanoma, head and neck, liver or kidney cancer.

The V gene is TRBV19, the J gene TRBJ1-6; 7 bases agree with TRBD1. This CDR3 has 13 amino acids. Germline CDR1 and CDR2: LNHDA and SQIVND (reference sequence). V lost 11 bases to trimming and J lost 5 bases; unmatched junction nucleotides: 6. CDR3 loop: CAARTGDNSPLHF. CDR3 coding DNA: TGTGCCGCCAGAACAGGGGATAATTCACCCCTCCACTTT. Variable domain in full (rest from reference TRBV19 and TRBJ1-6): DGGITQSPKYLFRKEGQNVTLSCEQNLNHDAMYWYRQDPGQGLRLIYYSQIVNDFQKGDIAEGYSVSREKKESFPLTVTSAQKNPTAFYLCAARTGDNSPLHFGNGTRLTVT.

The chain carries TRBV6-1 and TRBJ2-1; 11 bases agree with TRBD2. CDR1 and CDR2 (germline): MNHNS, SASEGT. With V trimmed by 6 bases and J by 3 bases, 1 base remained unmatched. This CDR3 comprises 14 residues. CDR3 in amino acids: CASSTSGGYNEQFF. CDR3 nucleotide sequence: TGTGCCAGCAGCACTAGCGGGGGCTACAATGAGCAGTTCTTC.

The rearrangement uses TRBV19 and TRBJ2-7; 9 bases agree with TRBD1. The ends lost 5 bases at V and 0 bases at J; junction bases unmatched: 5. The CDR3 is 15 residues long. Germline V gene data show CDR1 as LNHDA and CDR2 as SQIVND (reference sequence). In DNA, the CDR3 is TGTGCCAGTAGTGCGGGGACAGGGCCCTCCTACGAGCAGTACTTC. It specifies CASSAGTGPSYEQYF.

The chain joins TRBV5-5 to TRBJ2-7; 8 nucleotides align to TRBD2. The junction had 10 bases not matched to a gene; V was cut back by 0 bases and J by 5 bases. The germline CDR1 and CDR2 sequences are SGHKS and YYEKEE (reference sequence). The CDR3 loop spans 16 amino acids. CDR3 sequence reads: CASSLGSSGVGHEQYF. The DNA for the CDR3 is TGTGCCAGCAGCTTGGGAAGTAGCGGGGTTGGTCACGAGCAGTACTTC.

The rearrangement links TRBV28 to TRBJ1-2; D unresolved. Germline loops: CDR1 MDHEN, CDR2 SYDVKM. The ends were cut back, 3 bases at V and 1 base at J, with 9 bases in the middle. This CDR3 spans 14 amino acids. In DNA, the CDR3 is TGTGCCAGCAGTTTCTCAGGCCTTAACTATGGCTACACCTTC. Translating it yields CASSFSGLNYGYTF.

The chain couples TRBV6-6 to TRBJ1-2; D ambiguous. The V gene lost 7 bases and the J gene lost 4 bases, with 13 bases spanning the gap. Germline assignment: CDR1 MNHNY and CDR2 SVGAGI (reference sequence). The CDR3 length is 13 residues. In DNA form, the CDR3 reads TGTGCCAGCACCTACTCGACACTCTATGGCTACACCTTC. It encodes CASTYSTLYGYTF.

The V gene is TRBV7-8, the J gene TRBJ2-3; D uncertain. The CDR3 is made up of 13 amino acids. Germline CDR1 and CDR2: SGHVS and FQNEAQ. Trimming took 5 bases from V and 2 from J, leaving 8 bases between them. Here the CDR3 reads CASSDLLTDTQYF. CDR3 nucleotide sequence: TGTGCCAGCAGCGACCTACTCACAGATACGCAGTATTTT.

The V gene is TRBV7-2, the J gene TRBJ2-1; TRBD2 matches at 8 bases. The CDR3 has 16 amino acids. Per germline, CDR1 SGHTA and CDR2 FQGNSA. The trim removed 5 bases at V and 6 bases at J, leaving 12 bases unmatched. As DNA, the CDR3 is TGTGCCAGCAGCCGACGATGGACTAGCCCCGGCAATGAGCAGTTCTTC. Translated, it gives CASSRRWTSPGNEQFF.

V is TRBV27 and J is TRBJ2-7, with a weak D call TRBD2 (6 bases). Deletions cut 2 bases from V and 2 bases from J, with 16 bases between. The CDR3 runs 16 residues. Germline V lookup: CDR1 MNHEY, CDR2 SMNVEV (reference sequence). The CDR3 protein is CASSLERAGSPYEQYF. For the CDR3, the DNA is TGTGCCAGCAGTTTAGAGCGGGCAGGCTCCCCCTACGAGCAGTACTTC.

The chain joins TRBV5-5 to TRBJ1-3; no reliable D call. Germline V CDR1 and CDR2: SGHKS, YYEKEE (reference sequence). The CDR3 is 17 residues long. The ends were cut back, 2 bases at V and 0 bases at J, with 15 bases in the middle. CDR3 amino acids: CASSFIWNPGSGNTIYF. The DNA for the CDR3 is TGTGCCAGCAGCTTTATTTGGAACCCAGGCTCTGGAAACACCATATATTTT.

The V gene is TRBV2, the J gene TRBJ2-7; D is perhaps TRBD1 (5 bases). In germline, CDR1 is SNHLY, CDR2 FYNNEI. The V and J ends lost 3 bases and 3 bases respectively, with 15 bases between them. The CDR3 consists of 15 residues. Written as DNA, the CDR3 is TGTGCCAGCAGTGATACAGGAGAGCATCACTACGAGCAGTACTTC. Amino acids: CASSDTGEHHYEQYF.

On this clone: Other DNA sequences in the sample encode the same CDR3. The CDR3, as DNA: TGTGCCAGCAGCCCTGGGGCAGATACGCAGTATTTT. Its translation: CASSPGADTQYF. This chain links TRBV5-6 with TRBJ2-3; D not certain. CDR1 and CDR2 from the germline V gene are SGHDT and YYEEEE. This CDR3 has 12 amino acids. The ends were cut back, 4 bases at V and 4 bases at J, with 7 bases in the middle.

J is TRBJ2-7 and V is TRBV20-1; no definite D call. The ends were cut back, 0 bases at V and 5 bases at J, with 5 bases in the middle. The CDR3 covers 11 residues. Germline V lookup: CDR1 DFQATT, CDR2 SNEGSKA (reference sequence). The CDR3 protein is CSAREHDEQYF. The CDR3 region has the DNA TGCAGTGCTAGAGAGCACGACGAGCAGTACTTC.

The rearrangement joins TRBV13 to TRBJ2-2; tentatively, D is TRBD1 or TRBD2 (5 bases each). Per germline, CDR1 PRHDT and CDR2 FYEKMQ (reference sequence). Trimming left V 1 base short and J 4 bases short, with 10 bases between. The CDR3 length is 15 residues. This CDR3 reads CASSLDRGPTGELFF. The CDR3 DNA reads as TGTGCCAGCAGCTTAGACCGGGGACCCACCGGGGAGCTGTTTTTT.

The V gene is TRBV20-1, the J gene TRBJ2-1; possibly TRBD1 or TRBD2 for D (5 bases each). Trimming removed 7 bases at V and 5 bases at J, with 6 bases between. The CDR3 is made up of 10 amino acids. From germline, CDR1 is DFQATT and CDR2 SNEGSKA (reference sequence). As DNA, the CDR3 is TGCAGTGTGGGGGACAATGAGCAGTTCTTC. This sequence encodes CSVGDNEQFF.

V and J are TRBV25-1 and TRBJ2-5, with TRBD2 identical over 9 bases. Trimming removed 7 bases from V and 4 bases from J; junction bases left unmatched: 10. CDR1 is MGHDK and CDR2 is SYGVNS in the germline V gene. The CDR3 has 15 amino acids. The CDR3 nucleotides are TGTGCCAGCACCCCTAGCGGGACTAGTAGAGAGACCCAGTACTTC. Translating it yields CASTPSGTSRETQYF.

This rearrangement joins TRBV29-1 to TRBJ2-2; 10 bases map to TRBD1. With 1 base clipped from V and 4 bases from J, the junction kept 6 bases outside the gene matches. Germline V gene data show CDR1 as SQVTM and CDR2 as ANQGSEA. The CDR3 has 16 residues. The CDR3 region is CSVEGGQGDPTGELFF. The CDR3 DNA is TGCAGCGTTGAAGGAGGACAGGGGGACCCCACCGGGGAGCTGTTTTTT.

The rearrangement uses TRBV5-6 and TRBJ2-1; D gene unclear. This CDR3 is 15 amino acids long. V was trimmed by 5 bases and J by 0 bases, leaving 12 bases between them. CDR1 is SGHDT, CDR2 YYEEEE, per germline. CDR3 amino acids: CASRKTPSSYNEQFF. The CDR3 DNA sequence: TGTGCCAGCAGGAAGACACCAAGCTCCTACAATGAGCAGTTCTTC.